One and the same sample provided the 24 T cell receptor beta chains below, sequenced in a study of shared clonotypes between healthy human individuals. Here immunoSEQ multiplex PCR was the method, and the copy in TCRdb shows in-frame clones only, minus some. Of hundreds of thousands of clones in the sample, about 95% are singletons; the top ten hold around 0.1%. Naivety among CD8 cells was defined by CD45RO negativity and positive CCR7 selection, thereby excluding terminally differentiated effector memory CD45RA+ cells. Sequencing input: naive CD8+ T cells sorted from blood. The receptors stem from a woman in her 30s in good health.

This clone was seen only once. The CDR3 spells CASSREGTSGITGELFF. DNA for the CDR3: TGTGCCAGCAGCCGAGAGGGGACTAGCGGGATCACCGGGGAGCTGTTTTTT. The genes are TRBV4-2 and TRBJ2-2; TRBD2 matches at 13 bases. From germline, CDR1 is LGHNA and CDR2 YNFKEQ. After removal of 4 bases from V and 4 bases from J, the junction contained 6 bases not matched to a gene. The CDR3 runs 17 residues.

The V and J genes are TRBV5-1 and TRBJ2-3; D remains ambiguous. This CDR3 has 16 amino acids. In germline, CDR1 is SGHRS, CDR2 YFSETQ. V lost 1 base and J 2 bases, leaving 14 bases between the germline ends. The CDR3 DNA reads as TGCGCCAGCAGCTTGAGTGATACAACGCCCACAGATACGCAGTATTTT. Translation gives CASSLSDTTPTDTQYF.

The V gene is TRBV11-2, the J gene TRBJ2-1; TRBD2 is a possible D gene (6 bases). Looked up from germline, CDR1 is SGHAT and CDR2 is FQNNGV. V was pared by 4 bases and J by 2 bases, with 15 bases between. This CDR3 has 16 residues. The CDR3 here is CASSSDLAMAYNEQFF. The CDR3 bases are TGTGCCAGCAGCTCCGATCTAGCGATGGCCTACAATGAGCAGTTCTTC.

The chain uses TRBV27 and TRBJ2-7; TRBD1 matches at 9 bases. This CDR3 is 15 amino acids long. Germline trimming cut 3 bases from V and 3 bases from J; bases unmatched to any gene: 6. Germline CDR1 and CDR2: MNHEY and SMNVEV (reference sequence). As DNA, the CDR3 is TGTGCCAGCAGTTTTAACAGGGACAGGGACTACGAGCAGTACTTC. This codes for CASSFNRDRDYEQYF.

This rearrangement joins TRBV27 to TRBJ2-1, with TRBD2 matching over 7 bases. This CDR3 spans 13 amino acids. From germline, CDR1 is MNHEY and CDR2 SMNVEV (reference sequence). J was trimmed by 4 bases and V by 6 bases; bases with no gene match: 3. This CDR3 reads CASRPGLYNEQFF. The CDR3 DNA sequence: TGTGCCAGCAGACCGGGACTATACAATGAGCAGTTCTTC.

V usage is TRBV28 and J usage is TRBJ1-5; D is perhaps TRBD1 (5 bases). The CDR3 extends over 15 amino acids. Trimming cost V 6 bases and J 4 bases, with 16 bases left between them. Germline V CDR1 and CDR2: MDHEN, SYDVKM. CDR3 DNA: TGTGCCAGCAGCTTGGGGACGGTACCAAATCAGCCCCAGCATTTT. Residues: CASSLGTVPNQPQHF.

The gene calls are TRBV2 and TRBJ1-2, with D perhaps matching TRBD1 (5 bases). Germline CDR1 reads SNHLY; CDR2 reads FYNNEI. V was cut by 6 bases and J by 0 bases, with 17 bases left in between. The CDR3 loop spans 16 amino acids. The CDR3 sequence: CASRDRDLIANYGYTF. In DNA, the CDR3 is TGTGCCAGCAGGGATAGGGACCTTATAGCTAACTATGGCTACACCTTC.

The V gene is TRBV9, the J gene TRBJ2-1; either TRBD1 or TRBD2 may supply D (5 bases each). CDR3 length: 16 amino acids. V was cut by 4 bases and J by 2 bases, with 16 bases left in between. Germline V gives CDR1 SGDLS, CDR2 YYNGEE. CDR3 nucleotides: TGTGCCAGCAGCACCGGGACCTCCCCCGCCTACAATGAGCAGTTCTTC. This translates into CASSTGTSPAYNEQFF.

The rearrangement links TRBV9 to TRBJ2-5, with 10 nucleotides matching TRBD2. The CDR3 consists of 15 residues. V lost 3 bases and J lost 4; bases outside the gene matches: 6. Germline CDR1 is SGDLS and CDR2 is YYNGEE. CDR3 protein: CASSASLAGGETQYF. The CDR3 DNA is TGTGCCAGCAGCGCCAGTTTAGCGGGAGGAGAGACCCAGTACTTC.

The rearrangement uses TRBV5-4 and TRBJ2-7; D is unclear. The V gene's germline CDR1 is SGHNT and CDR2 YYREEE (reference sequence). CDR3 length: 11 residues. V lost 3 bases, J lost 6 bases, and 7 bases lay in between. The DNA for the CDR3 is TGTGCCAGCAGCTCCCCCCTCGAGCAGTACTTC. This encodes CASSSPLEQYF.

CDR3 in DNA: TGTGCCAGCATCTATGACAGGGTGAAGCCCCAGCATTTT. It is translated as CASIYDRVKPQHF. The genes are TRBV6-4 and TRBJ1-5; 7 nucleotides agree with TRBD1. The CDR3 is made up of 13 amino acids. Germline assignment: CDR1 MRHNA and CDR2 SNTAGT. With 7 bases clipped from V and 8 bases from J, the junction kept 8 bases outside the gene matches.

The chain couples TRBV2 to TRBJ2-5, with D uncertain. With the DNA end fitting TRBJ2-7 better, the J assignment may be wrong. CDR3 length: 13 amino acids. The V gene's germline CDR1 is SNHLY and CDR2 FYNNEI. The CDR3: CASKNSSSYEQYF. In DNA, the CDR3 is TGTGCCAGCAAAAACAGTAGCTCCTACGAGCAGTACTTC.

This clone came up a few times. CDR3 in amino acids: CASSISDQPQHF. The CDR3 region has the DNA TGTGCCAGTAGTATTAGTGATCAGCCCCAGCATTTT. The rearrangement joins TRBV19 to TRBJ1-5; no reliable D call. Germline V CDR1 and CDR2: LNHDA, SQIVND (reference sequence). The CDR3 has 12 residues. The ends were cut back, 3 bases at V and 5 bases at J, with 5 bases in the middle.

The CDR3, as DNA: TGTGCCAGCAGTTTTGGTTTTAGCGGGAGAGGTGAGCAGTTCTTC. Its translation is CASSFGFSGRGEQFF. This rearrangement joins TRBV28 to TRBJ2-1; TRBD2 matches at 9 bases. This CDR3 is 15 amino acids long. With V trimmed by 3 bases and J by 9 bases, 9 bases remained unmatched. The germline V gene encodes CDR1 MDHEN and CDR2 SYDVKM.

CDR3 loop: CASSVPIAGANNEQFF. In DNA, the CDR3 is TGTGCCAGCAGCGTCCCCATTGCGGGAGCCAACAATGAGCAGTTCTTC. This chain uses TRBV9 with TRBJ2-1; 7 bases align to TRBD2. From germline, CDR1 is SGDLS and CDR2 YYNGEE. The CDR3 extends over 16 amino acids. J gave up 5 bases and V 2 bases, and 10 bases lay outside the gene matches. Variable domain in full (rest from reference TRBV9 and TRBJ2-1): DSGVTQTPKHLITATGQRVTLRCSPRSGDLSVYWYQQSLDQGLQFLIQYYNGEERAKGNILERFSAQQFPDLHSELNLSSLELGDSALYFCASSVPIAGANNEQFFGPGTRLTVL.

V gene TRBV27 combines with J gene TRBJ1-1; 7 nucleotides agree with TRBD1. The CDR3 consists of 15 residues. CDR1 and CDR2 from the germline V gene are MNHEY and SMNVEV (reference sequence). The junction had 5 bases not matched to a gene; V was cut back by 1 base and J by 3 bases. CDR3 nucleotide sequence: TGTGCCAGCAGTTTATGGTCAGGGGGAGACACTGAAGCTTTCTTT. It encodes CASSLWSGGDTEAFF.

The rearrangement links TRBV28 to TRBJ1-4, with D possibly TRBD1 on 5 matching bases. The germline V gene has CDR1 MDHEN and CDR2 SYDVKM. The ends were cut back, 6 bases at V and 7 bases at J, with 9 bases in the middle. There are 12 residues in the CDR3. Here the CDR3 DNA reads TGTGCCAGCAGAGGTAGGGGTGAAAAACTGTTTTTT. This encodes CASRGRGEKLFF.

CDR3 loop: CATARLLGDGQPQHF. CDR3 in DNA: TGTGCCACCGCGAGGCTTTTGGGGGATGGTCAGCCCCAGCATTTT. V and J are TRBV15 and TRBJ1-5, with a tentative D call TRBD1 (5 bases). Germline lookup yields CDR1 LNHNV and CDR2 YYDKDF (reference sequence). Trimming stripped 8 bases from V and 6 bases from J, with 20 bases between. This CDR3 has 15 residues.

The chain links TRBV5-1 to TRBJ1-1, with 8 bases aligning to TRBD1. CDR3 length equals 19 residues. V lost 3 bases to trimming and J lost 0 bases; unmatched junction nucleotides: 16. Germline V gene lookup returns CDR1 SGHRS and CDR2 YFSETQ. CDR3 sequence reads: CASSSVRRQGRLVNTEAFF. The CDR3 region has the DNA TGCGCCAGCAGCTCCGTAAGACGACAGGGGAGGTTGGTGAACACTGAAGCTTTCTTT.

The chain joins TRBV28 to TRBJ2-5, with D perhaps TRBD1 or TRBD2 (6 bases each). This CDR3 is 13 amino acids long. Germline CDR1 is MDHEN and CDR2 is SYDVKM. The V end was cut by 5 bases, the J end by 5 bases, with 12 bases between. CDR3 in amino acids: CASSGGGWETQYF. Here the CDR3 DNA reads TGTGCCAGCAGTGGAGGGGGATGGGAGACCCAGTACTTC.

The chain joins TRBV4-2 to TRBJ2-3, with D unresolved. Deletions cut 4 bases from V and 7 bases from J, with 12 bases between. The CDR3 totals 13 residues. The V gene's germline CDR1 is LGHNA and CDR2 YNFKEQ. CDR3 in DNA: TGTGCCAGCAGCCCGTTCAGCTCTAATACGCAGTATTTT. Translating it yields CASSPFSSNTQYF.

This clone has a single count. The chain recombines TRBV27 with TRBJ2-3; 7 bases are shared with TRBD2. With 5 bases clipped from V and 2 bases from J, the junction kept 10 bases outside the gene matches. The germline V gene encodes CDR1 MNHEY and CDR2 SMNVEV (reference sequence). This CDR3 contains 16 residues. The CDR3 region has the DNA TGTGCCAGCAGTCTCGTCTGGCGGGAGTACACAGATACGCAGTATTTT. It yields the protein CASSLVWREYTDTQYF.

The chain uses TRBV29-1 and TRBJ1-1; D not resolved. There are 13 residues in the CDR3. Trimming took off 4 bases at V and 0 bases at J, with 9 bases between the two ends. Germline CDR1 reads SQVTM; CDR2 reads ANQGSEA. CDR3 region: CSVVSVMNTEAFF. CDR3 coding DNA: TGCAGCGTTGTTTCTGTGATGAACACTGAAGCTTTCTTT.

The CDR3 reads CAWSTETGVARYGYEQYF. In nucleotides, the CDR3 is TGTGCCTGGAGCACCGAGACAGGGGTAGCCAGATACGGCTACGAGCAGTACTTC. V usage is TRBV30 and J usage is TRBJ2-5, with 8 bases that match TRBD1. The J call may be mistaken, given a closer DNA end match to TRBJ2-7. The length of the CDR3 is 18 residues. Per germline, CDR1 GTSNPN and CDR2 SVGIG (reference sequence).